Below, 12 T cell receptor beta chains from the same sample are listed, as sequenced in a study of blood T cell repertoires in COVID-19. Clones were read by immunoSEQ multiplex PCR, and TCRdb kept only the in-frame ones, dropping some. The data contain about 100,000 clones, around three quarters of them singletons. Sequences were obtained from peripheral blood. The receptor source for this set is a man aged 45-60 years who had recovered from COVID-19.

The chain uses TRBV7-9 and TRBJ2-3; tentatively, D is TRBD2 (5 bases). Trimming stripped 6 bases from V and 5 bases from J, with 9 bases between. Per germline, CDR1 SEHNR and CDR2 FQNEAQ (reference sequence). The CDR3 runs 12 residues. CDR3 in amino acids: CASRWTGDTQYF. In nucleotides, the CDR3 is TGTGCCAGCAGATGGACTGGAGATACGCAGTATTTT.

The CDR3 is CASSFQGGGANVLTF. The CDR3 DNA sequence: TGTGCCAGCAGCTTTCAGGGTGGTGGGGCCAACGTCCTGACTTTC. V is TRBV5-4 and J is TRBJ2-6; D is possibly TRBD1 (5 bases). Germline assignment: CDR1 SGHNT and CDR2 YYREEE (reference sequence). The CDR3 totals 15 residues. The germline V and J ends were trimmed by 2 bases and 3 bases, with 9 bases remaining between them.

This sequence joins TRBV4-2 and TRBJ2-5; D unclear. The CDR3 extends over 14 amino acids. The ends were cut back, 2 bases at V and 7 bases at J, with 14 bases in the middle. The V gene's germline CDR1 is LGHNA and CDR2 YNFKEQ. As DNA, the CDR3 is TGTGCCAGCAGCCAACCCTCTCTCACGGGGACCCAGTACTTC. Encoded protein: CASSQPSLTGTQYF.

This clone came up many times. The genes are TRBV6-1 and TRBJ1-1; D perhaps matches TRBD1 (6 bases). CDR1 and CDR2 (germline): MNHNS, SASEGT. Trimming stripped 8 bases from V and 4 bases from J, with 11 bases between. This CDR3 has 12 residues. CDR3 sequence reads: CASGPRGTEAFF. Written as DNA, the CDR3 is TGTGCCAGCGGTCCCAGGGGCACTGAAGCTTTCTTT.

The table lists this clone with a few counts. The chain recombines TRBV6-5 with TRBJ1-1; 8 bases match TRBD1. J gave up 5 bases and V 6 bases, and 8 bases lay outside the gene matches. This CDR3 is 14 amino acids long. The germline V gene encodes CDR1 MNHEY and CDR2 SVGAGI. CDR3 in DNA: TGTGCCAGCAGAACCCTACAGGGGGGGACTGAAGCTTTCTTT. Translation gives CASRTLQGGTEAFF.

The chain uses TRBV10-3 and TRBJ2-3; 11 nucleotides line up with TRBD2. The CDR3 sequence is 17 residues long. The trim removed 0 bases at V and 0 bases at J, leaving 2 bases unmatched. Per the germline V gene, CDR1 is ENHRY and CDR2 is SYGVKD. CDR3 loop: CAISESASGGSTDTQYF. In DNA, the CDR3 is TGTGCCATCAGTGAGTCCGCTAGCGGGGGGAGCACAGATACGCAGTATTTT.

The chain recombines TRBV5-1 with TRBJ2-5; tentative D call: TRBD2 (6 bases). The CDR3 is 15 residues long. Trimming stripped 1 base from V and 5 bases from J, with 15 bases between. Per germline, CDR1 SGHRS and CDR2 YFSETQ. CDR3 amino acids: CASSLFGPSGETQYF. Here the CDR3 DNA reads TGCGCCAGCAGCTTGTTTGGACCCAGCGGGGAGACCCAGTACTTC.

This chain connects TRBV11-2 to TRBJ1-1; TRBD1 agrees at 9 bases. The CDR3 sequence is 14 residues long. Germline CDR1 is SGHAT and CDR2 is FQNNGV. V lost 6 bases, J lost 4 bases, and 6 bases stayed unmatched. In DNA form, the CDR3 reads TGTGCCAGCAGTTTACAGGGGGCTTCCACTGAAGCTTTCTTT. This gives the protein CASSLQGASTEAFF.

The chain uses TRBV7-2 and TRBJ2-5, with 7 bases matching TRBD2. Germline loops: CDR1 SGHTA, CDR2 FQGNSA. V dropped 6 bases and J dropped 4; count of bases not matched to a gene: 11. The CDR3 length is 15 residues. CDR3 sequence (DNA): TGTGCCAGCAGTCTACAGCGGGAAACCGTAGAGACCCAGTACTTC. Its translation is CASSLQRETVETQYF.

This chain links TRBV3-1 (or the pseudogene TRBV3-2) with TRBJ1-3, with a tentative D call TRBD1 (5 bases). Germline loops: CDR1 LGHDT, CDR2 YNNKEL (reference sequence). V was clipped by 2 bases and J by 0 bases, with 11 bases between them. The CDR3 has 16 amino acids. The CDR3 bases are TGTGCCAGCAGCCAAATGACAGCAACCTCTGGAAACACCATATATTTT. Residues: CASSQMTATSGNTIYF.

This sequence joins TRBV14 and TRBJ2-7, with TRBD1 matching 8 bases. Looked up from germline, CDR1 is SGHDN and CDR2 is FVKESK. With V trimmed by 6 bases and J by 7 bases, 5 bases remained unmatched. The length of the CDR3 is 12 residues. The CDR3 sequence is CASSFTGGEQYF. The CDR3 DNA sequence: TGTGCCAGCAGTTTCACAGGGGGAGAGCAGTACTTC.

This chain connects TRBV7-2 to TRBJ1-2; the match to TRBD1 covers 7 bases. CDR3 length: 14 amino acids. Unmatched junction bases numbered 14, after V lost 5 bases and J lost 11 bases. In germline, CDR1 is SGHTA, CDR2 FQGNSA. In DNA form, the CDR3 reads TGTGCCAGCAGCGTCGGGCAGGGGGTCCGCGGGTACACCTTC. As protein: CASSVGQGVRGYTF.